The 9 T cell receptor beta chains presented below share a single source sample, sequenced in a study of cytomegalovirus exposure and HLA in healthy donors. Measured with immunoSEQ multiplex PCR; TCRdb has only the in-frame clones, and not every one. The sample has some 340,000 clones; roughly 87% are singletons. The sample was PBMCs. These receptors came from a woman aged 30 to 39 in good health and CMV-seropositive.

The V call is TRBV29-1, the J call TRBJ1-1; D is unclear. Germline CDR1 is SQVTM and CDR2 is ANQGSEA. The CDR3 spans 17 residues. V shed 4 bases and J shed 8 bases, with 29 bases lying between them. This chain's CDR3 is CSVAGSYSYAKASEAFF. In nucleotides, the CDR3 is TGCAGCGTTGCTGGGTCATATTCCTATGCGAAGGCCTCCGAAGCTTTCTTT.

The V and J genes are TRBV27 and TRBJ2-1; unclear D gene. CDR1 MNHEY and CDR2 SMNVEV come from the germline V gene (reference sequence). V was pared by 8 bases and J by 2 bases, with 13 bases between. The CDR3 totals 14 residues. CDR3 sequence reads: CASCPRPTYNEQFF. CDR3 DNA: TGTGCCAGCTGTCCTAGGCCTACCTACAATGAGCAGTTCTTC.

The rearrangement links TRBV5-1 to TRBJ2-5, with D unclear. The CDR3 covers 13 residues. V was shortened by 3 bases and J by 3 bases, with 9 bases between the two germline ends. The germline gives CDR1 SGHRS, CDR2 YFSETQ. In nucleotides, the CDR3 is TGCGCCAGCAGCTCCGACCCGAAAGAGACCCAGTACTTC. It is translated as CASSSDPKETQYF.

The CDR3 sequence is CAIRNRGSEPQHF. In DNA, the CDR3 is TGTGCCATCAGGAACAGGGGGTCGGAGCCCCAGCATTTT. The chain links TRBV10-3 to TRBJ1-5; 8 nucleotides line up with TRBD1. V lost 6 bases to trimming and J lost 8 bases; unmatched junction nucleotides: 6. CDR1 and CDR2 (germline): ENHRY, SYGVKD. The CDR3 is made up of 13 amino acids.

The chain combines TRBV7-2 with TRBJ2-1; the match to TRBD2 covers 8 bases. J was trimmed by 2 bases and V by 7 bases; bases with no gene match: 7. The CDR3 spans 15 residues. CDR1 and CDR2 from the germline V gene are SGHTA and FQGNSA. This CDR3 reads CASILSGTAYNEQFF. The CDR3 region has the DNA TGTGCCAGCATCCTTAGCGGGACGGCCTACAATGAGCAGTTCTTC.

This chain links TRBV27 with TRBJ2-1; TRBD2 matches at 7 bases. This CDR3 region has 15 residues. The junction had 12 bases not matched to a gene; V was cut back by 7 bases and J by 6 bases. Germline values: CDR1 MNHEY, CDR2 SMNVEV (reference sequence). CDR3 amino acids: CASISFAGEGNEQFF. The CDR3 DNA follows: TGTGCCAGCATCTCTTTCGCGGGAGAGGGCAATGAGCAGTTCTTC.

This clone was detected a few times. The genes are TRBV4-1 and TRBJ1-3; no firm D call. This CDR3 has 15 amino acids. V was pared by 0 bases and J by 0 bases, with 6 bases between. Germline loops: CDR1 MGHRA, CDR2 YSYEKL. The CDR3 is CASSQDLGSGNTIYF. CDR3 nucleotides: TGCGCCAGCAGCCAAGATCTCGGCTCTGGAAACACCATATATTTT.

This sequence joins TRBV2 and TRBJ2-5; D may be TRBD1 (6 bases). The CDR3 consists of 13 residues. CDR1 and CDR2 (germline): SNHLY, FYNNEI. V was pared by 5 bases and J by 4 bases, with 11 bases between. CDR3 coding DNA: TGTGCCAGCAGTAGTAGGGGGACAGAGACCCAGTACTTC. Its protein is CASSSRGTETQYF.

The V call is TRBV20-1, the J call TRBJ2-1; a weak D match, TRBD2 (6 bases). The ends were cut back, 5 bases at V and 9 bases at J, with 11 bases in the middle. Germline lookup yields CDR1 DFQATT and CDR2 SNEGSKA (reference sequence). The CDR3 consists of 11 residues. This CDR3 reads CSAATSLEQFF. The CDR3 nucleotides read TGCAGTGCTGCTACTAGCCTTGAGCAGTTCTTC.